Each of the 29 T cell receptor beta chains below was sequenced from the same sample in a study of blood T cells in healthy people across ages. With a J-beta primer mix and a sample-barcoded 5' primer, a second PCR ran about 6 to 11 cycles. TCRdb called the 5' RACE reads again in MiXCR, with one record for every CDR3 protein. Seen here are about 900,000 distinct CDR3 sequences, about 48% observed once, and the top ten hold 13%. The sequencing sample was made of blood. The receptor source for this set is a man aged 30 to 45 in good health.

CDR3 residues: CASSLPQANEQFF. CDR3 bases: TGTGCCAGCAGCTTACCCCAGGCGAATGAGCAGTTCTTC. The chain carries TRBV11-3 and TRBJ2-1; D remains ambiguous. Trimming took off 2 bases at V and 7 bases at J, with 9 bases between the two ends. Germline V gene sequence: CDR1 SGHNT, CDR2 YENEEA. This CDR3 is 13 amino acids long.

This clonotype was detected only a few times. CDR3 in DNA: TGTGCCAGCAGCCACCTCGACGGACAGGGCCGACGGCATACGCAGTATTTT. Protein product: CASSHLDGQGRRHTQYF. The chain couples TRBV7-9 to TRBJ2-3, with TRBD1 matching 8 bases. The CDR3 loop spans 17 amino acids. Per the germline V gene, CDR1 is SEHNR and CDR2 is FQNEAQ (reference sequence). J was trimmed by 7 bases and V by 5 bases; bases with no gene match: 17.

This sequence joins TRBV10-1 and TRBJ2-7; D possibly corresponds to TRBD2 (5 bases). V was clipped by 6 bases and J by 0 bases, with 12 bases between them. The CDR3 has 14 amino acids. Germline V CDR1 and CDR2: WNHNN, SYGVQD (reference sequence). The DNA for the CDR3 is TGCGCCAGCAGCGACCATCGGGGCTCCTACGAGCAGTACTTC. It is translated as CASSDHRGSYEQYF.

This clonotype was seen a few times. This chain joins TRBV12-3 or TRBV12-4 and TRBJ2-6; D is unclear. This CDR3 contains 16 residues. V lost 5 bases and J 0 bases, leaving 11 bases between the germline ends. DNA for the CDR3: TGTGCCAGCAGTCAAGTCAGGATCTCTGGGGCCAACGTCCTGACTTTC. Translation: CASSQVRISGANVLTF.

This clonotype was detected a few times. CDR3 loop: CASSPGTPLETQYF. As DNA, the CDR3 is TGTGCCAGCAGCCCCGGGACCCCGCTTGAGACCCAGTACTTC. The chain employs TRBV9 and TRBJ2-5; D tentatively reads TRBD1 or TRBD2 (5 bases each). This CDR3 is 14 amino acids long. From germline, CDR1 is SGDLS and CDR2 YYNGEE. The V gene lost 4 bases and the J gene lost 5 bases, with 15 bases spanning the gap.

This clonotype was observed a few times. This sequence joins TRBV3-1 and TRBJ2-5, with D possibly being TRBD1 (5 bases). V shed 4 bases and J shed 1 base, with 10 bases lying between them. Germline V gives CDR1 LGHDT, CDR2 YNNKEL (reference sequence). This CDR3 spans 14 amino acids. Written as DNA, the CDR3 is TGTGCCAGCAGCCCCGCCAGGGTCCAAGAGACCCAGTACTTC. It is translated as CASSPARVQETQYF.

This clonotype turned up a few times. The chain links TRBV29-1 to TRBJ2-3; D may correspond to TRBD1 or TRBD2 (6 bases each). V lost 4 bases and J 6 bases, leaving 14 bases between the germline ends. Per germline, CDR1 SQVTM and CDR2 ANQGSEA. The CDR3 is made up of 13 amino acids. CDR3 sequence (DNA): TGCAGCGTTGGCCGGGGGCTGTTGGATACGCAGTATTTT. Encoded protein: CSVGRGLLDTQYF.

This chain joins TRBV20-1 and TRBJ2-7, with D possibly being TRBD1 (6 bases). Trimming pared 4 bases from V and 0 bases from J, leaving 13 bases between. Germline V CDR1 and CDR2: DFQATT, SNEGSKA (reference sequence). This CDR3 is built from 14 residues. CDR3 in DNA: TGCAGTGCTAACCGGGACACCAACTCCTACGAGCAGTACTTC. This encodes CSANRDTNSYEQYF.

CDR3 sequence reads: CASSPWADSNNEQYF. CDR3 DNA sequence: TGTGCCAGCAGCCCCTGGGCGGATTCCAACAATGAGCAGTACTTC. The chain recombines TRBV9 with TRBJ2-7; no firm D call. Trimming cost V 4 bases and J 7 bases, with 21 bases left between them. Germline-derived CDR1 and CDR2 are SGDLS and YYNGEE. This CDR3 region has 15 residues.

On this clonotype: Possible read error: a much larger clone is one base away. The chain carries TRBV20-1 and TRBJ2-1, with a possible D match to TRBD2 (6 bases). Germline V CDR1 and CDR2: DFQATT, SNEGSKA (reference sequence). The V gene lost 3 bases and the J gene lost 13 bases, with 19 bases spanning the gap. This CDR3 is 13 amino acids long. CDR3 DNA sequence: TGCAGTGCTAGTCACGGTGGCGGGGAGACCCAGTTCTTC. Its protein is CSASHGGGETQFF.

The chain couples TRBV4-1 to TRBJ2-7; weak D call: TRBD2 (6 bases). The CDR3 is 19 residues long. Germline loops: CDR1 MGHRA, CDR2 YSYEKL. Between the trimmed V and J ends, which lost 0 bases and 0 bases, there was a span of 21 bases. The DNA for the CDR3 is TGCGCCAGCAGCCAAGATGCTATTGGTACCGGGGGTAGCTCCTACGAGCAGTACTTC. Its protein is CASSQDAIGTGGSSYEQYF.

The rearrangement joins TRBV5-1 to TRBJ2-5, with 7 bases lining up with TRBD1. Germline V gene sequence: CDR1 SGHRS, CDR2 YFSETQ. V trimming: 4 bases; J trimming: 2 bases; junction bases outside the gene matches: 8. This CDR3 is built from 15 residues. The CDR3 protein is CASSTWTGPQETQYF. The CDR3 coding sequence is TGCGCCAGCAGCACTTGGACAGGTCCTCAAGAGACCCAGTACTTC.

This clonotype was observed a few times. This sequence joins TRBV6-1 and TRBJ1-2; 10 bases are a match to TRBD1. This CDR3 has 14 amino acids. Trimming at V came to 8 bases and at J to 3 bases, leaving 6 bases not matched to a gene. Looked up from germline, CDR1 is MNHNS and CDR2 is SASEGT. The DNA for the CDR3 is TGTGCCAGCCGGACAGGGGGTATGGACTATGGCTACACCTTC. Protein sequence: CASRTGGMDYGYTF.

The V gene is TRBV6-5, the J gene TRBJ1-1; D ambiguous. Deletions cut 2 bases from V and 1 base from J, with 8 bases between. The CDR3 is 14 residues long. Germline V gene lookup returns CDR1 MNHEY and CDR2 SVGAGI. The CDR3 reads CASSYVPGNTEAFF. In DNA, the CDR3 is TGTGCCAGCAGTTACGTTCCGGGGAACACTGAAGCTTTCTTT.

This clonotype has more than one count but fewer than ten. The rearrangement links TRBV29-1 to TRBJ1-1; possibly TRBD1 for D (5 bases). V dropped 3 bases and J dropped 1 base, with 9 bases sitting between them. Germline values: CDR1 SQVTM, CDR2 ANQGSEA. The CDR3 covers 13 residues. DNA for the CDR3: TGCAGCGTTGAGGCTCAGGGGAACACTGAAGCTTTCTTT. Protein sequence: CSVEAQGNTEAFF. The full variable domain, its missing parts supplied by reference TRBV29-1 and TRBJ1-1, is SAVISQKPSRDICQRGTSLTIQCQVDSQVTMMFWYRQQPGQSLTLIATANQGSEATYESGFVIDKFPISRPNLTFSTLTVSNMSPEDSSIYLCSVEAQGNTEAFFGQGTRLTVV.

J is TRBJ1-6 and V is TRBV7-2; possibly TRBD1 for D (5 bases). The CDR3 has 16 amino acids. The germline V and J ends were trimmed by 3 bases and 10 bases, with 19 bases remaining between them. Germline CDR1 and CDR2: SGHTA and FQGNSA. The CDR3 sequence is CASSFHVLRDGSPLHF. The DNA of the CDR3 is TGTGCCAGCAGCTTCCATGTCCTCAGGGATGGATCACCCCTCCACTTT.

The chain couples TRBV6-5 to TRBJ2-3, with 10 positions matching TRBD2. V shed 7 bases, J shed 5 bases, and the junction held 12 bases outside the gene matches. CDR1 is MNHEY, CDR2 SVGAGI, per germline. CDR3 length equals 16 residues. CDR3 sequence (DNA): TGTGCCAGCAAGGCAGCGGGGGGGCCAGAGGGAGATACGCAGTATTTT. Translation: CASKAAGGPEGDTQYF.

This chain uses TRBV5-1 with TRBJ1-4; TRBD1 aligns across 7 bases. This CDR3 is built from 15 residues. The V gene's germline CDR1 is SGHRS and CDR2 YFSETQ. J was trimmed by 5 bases and V by 4 bases; bases with no gene match: 8. CDR3 sequence: CASSKGTDENEKLFF. As DNA, the CDR3 is TGCGCCAGCAGCAAAGGGACAGACGAAAATGAAAAACTGTTTTTT.

The V call is TRBV7-6, the J call TRBJ1-1, with 7 bases identical to TRBD1. J was trimmed by 1 base and V by 2 bases; bases with no gene match: 7. The CDR3 loop spans 16 amino acids. The germline CDR1 and CDR2 sequences are SGHVS and FNYEAQ. CDR3 coding DNA: TGTGCCAGCAGCTTAAACCGACAGGGTGGGAACACTGAAGCTTTCTTT. It yields the protein CASSLNRQGGNTEAFF.

Comment on this clonotype: Being one base from a much bigger clone, this may be a read error. The genes are TRBV14 and TRBJ2-4; perhaps D is TRBD1 or TRBD2 (6 bases each). V was cut by 0 bases and J by 13 bases, with 16 bases left in between. The germline V gene has CDR1 SGHDN and CDR2 FVKESK. The CDR3 loop spans 14 amino acids. The DNA for the CDR3 is TGTGCCAGCAGCCAAGATACAGGGACTGGCCAACAGTACTTC. Protein: CASSQDTGTGQQYF.

The chain links TRBV24-1 to TRBJ2-5; tentative D call: TRBD2 (5 bases). V was shortened by 5 bases and J by 5 bases, with 17 bases between the two germline ends. The CDR3 totals 15 residues. CDR1 and CDR2 (germline): KGHDR, SFDVKD. This CDR3 is CATSADGNIAETQYF. CDR3 DNA sequence: TGTGCCACCAGTGCGGATGGGAATATAGCGGAGACCCAGTACTTC.

The chain carries TRBV13 and TRBJ1-5; D gene ambiguous. Trimming took 4 bases from V and 5 from J, leaving 9 bases between them. The CDR3 loop spans 13 amino acids. Germline V gene data show CDR1 as PRHDT and CDR2 as FYEKMQ (reference sequence). As DNA, the CDR3 is TGTGCCAGCAGCTCAGGAACGGATCAGCCCCAGCATTTT. This gives the protein CASSSGTDQPQHF.

This chain links TRBV20-1 with TRBJ2-1; D perhaps matches TRBD1 (6 bases). The CDR3 has 18 amino acids. V lost 2 bases, J lost 0 bases, and 20 bases lay in between. Germline CDR1 and CDR2: DFQATT and SNEGSKA (reference sequence). CDR3 coding DNA: TGCAGTGCTAGAAGAGTGGGGACGGGCAGGGGCTCCTACAATGAGCAGTTCTTC. Protein sequence: CSARRVGTGRGSYNEQFF.

This clonotype was seen more than once but under ten times. The rearrangement uses TRBV2 and TRBJ1-4, with 7 bases that match TRBD1. The CDR3 has 12 amino acids. Germline loops: CDR1 SNHLY, CDR2 FYNNEI. The V gene end was trimmed by 7 bases and the J gene end by 7 bases; junction bases not matched to a gene: 3. As DNA, the CDR3 is TGTGCCAGCAAGGGGGACAGTGAAAAACTGTTTTTT. The encoded protein is CASKGDSEKLFF.

The sample holds a few counts of this clonotype. The CDR3 DNA reads as TGTGCCAGCAGTTCCGGAAAGCAGTTCTTC. Translated: CASSSGKQFF. The rearrangement uses TRBV6-2 or TRBV6-3 and TRBJ2-1; D gene unclear. The V gene lost 4 bases and the J gene lost 11 bases, with 6 bases spanning the gap. CDR3 length: 10 residues. The V gene's germline CDR1 is MNHEY and CDR2 SVGEGT.

This clonotype appeared a single time. The chain employs TRBV5-1 and TRBJ1-3, with no clear D. The CDR3 loop spans 13 amino acids. Deletions cut 4 bases from V and 0 bases from J, with 5 bases between. Per germline, CDR1 SGHRS and CDR2 YFSETQ. The CDR3 protein is CASSRDSGNTIYF. CDR3 coding DNA: TGCGCCAGCAGCCGTGACTCTGGAAACACCATATATTTT.

The DNA for the CDR3 is TGTGCCAGCATCCATTCCGGGACAGGGTACAGGACTGAAGCTTTCTTT. Its protein is CASIHSGTGYRTEAFF. The J gene is TRBJ1-1, the V gene TRBV12-3 or TRBV12-4; 9 bases are shared with TRBD1. This CDR3 region has 16 residues. J was trimmed by 5 bases and V by 7 bases; bases with no gene match: 14.

The chain employs TRBV20-1 and TRBJ2-1; 9 nucleotides match TRBD1. CDR1 and CDR2 (germline): DFQATT, SNEGSKA (reference sequence). The CDR3 has 18 amino acids. V trimming: 0 bases; J trimming: 5 bases; junction bases outside the gene matches: 14. The CDR3 protein is CSAREPGQGGGPHNEQFF. DNA of the CDR3: TGCAGTGCTAGAGAACCGGGACAGGGTGGCGGGCCACACAATGAGCAGTTCTTC.

This clonotype was observed once. This chain joins TRBV7-8 and TRBJ2-4, with no clear D. The last part of the DNA fits TRBJ2-7 better; the J call may be wrong. This CDR3 has 14 amino acids. Germline loops: CDR1 SGHVS, CDR2 FQNEAQ. This CDR3 is CASGLMAASYEQYF. In DNA form, the CDR3 reads TGTGCCAGCGGCCTGATGGCGGCCTCCTACGAGCAGTACTTC.